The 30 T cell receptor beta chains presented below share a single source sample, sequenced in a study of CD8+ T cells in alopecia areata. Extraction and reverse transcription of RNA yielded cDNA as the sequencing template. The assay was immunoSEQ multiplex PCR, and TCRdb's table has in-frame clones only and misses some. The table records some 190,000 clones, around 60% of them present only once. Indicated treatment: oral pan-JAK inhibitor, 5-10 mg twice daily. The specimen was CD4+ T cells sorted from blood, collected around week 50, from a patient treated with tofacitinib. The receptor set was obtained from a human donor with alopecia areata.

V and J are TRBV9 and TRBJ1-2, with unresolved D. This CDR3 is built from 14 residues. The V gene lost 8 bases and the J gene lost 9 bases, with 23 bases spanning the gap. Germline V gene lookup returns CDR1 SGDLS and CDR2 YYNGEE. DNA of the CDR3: TGTGCCAGTGTGAAGGACGTAAAGAGTGGAAGCTACACCTTC. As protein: CASVKDVKSGSYTF.

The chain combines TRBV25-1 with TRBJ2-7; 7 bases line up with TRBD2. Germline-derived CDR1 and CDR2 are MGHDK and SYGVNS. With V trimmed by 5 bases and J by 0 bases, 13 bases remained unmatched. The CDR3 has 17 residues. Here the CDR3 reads CASSPASGETSSYEQYF. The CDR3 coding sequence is TGTGCCAGCAGTCCAGCTAGCGGAGAGACCAGCTCCTACGAGCAGTACTTC.

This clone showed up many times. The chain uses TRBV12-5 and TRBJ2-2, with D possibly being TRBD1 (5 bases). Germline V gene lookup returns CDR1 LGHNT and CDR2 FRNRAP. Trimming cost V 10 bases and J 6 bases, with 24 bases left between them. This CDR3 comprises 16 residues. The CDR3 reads CATGSRYPQGSGELFF. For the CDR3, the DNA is TGTGCTACCGGTAGCCGGTACCCTCAGGGCTCCGGGGAGCTGTTTTTT.

CDR3: CAGLAGGTTDTQYF. The CDR3 nucleotides read TGTGCCGGGCTAGCGGGGGGGACGACAGATACGCAGTATTTT. The J gene is TRBJ2-3, the V gene TRBV9, with 12 bases matching TRBD2. CDR1 is SGDLS and CDR2 is YYNGEE in the germline V gene. The junction had 6 bases not matched to a gene; V was cut back by 10 bases and J by 3 bases. This CDR3 comprises 14 residues.

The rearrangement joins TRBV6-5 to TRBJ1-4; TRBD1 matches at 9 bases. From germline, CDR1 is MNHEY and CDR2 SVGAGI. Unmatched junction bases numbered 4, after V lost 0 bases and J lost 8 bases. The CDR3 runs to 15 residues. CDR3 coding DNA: TGTGCCAGCAGTTACTCCGGGACAGGGAGCGAAAAACTGTTTTTT. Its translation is CASSYSGTGSEKLFF.

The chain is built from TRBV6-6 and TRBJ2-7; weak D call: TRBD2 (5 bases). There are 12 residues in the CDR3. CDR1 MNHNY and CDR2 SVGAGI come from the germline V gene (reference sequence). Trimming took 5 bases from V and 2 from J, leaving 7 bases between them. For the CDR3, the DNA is TGTGCCAGCAGTGCCGGGACCTACGAGCAGTACTTC. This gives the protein CASSAGTYEQYF.

The CDR3 protein is CASSVLQGPYNEQFF. The CDR3, as DNA: TGTGCCAGCAGCGTACTACAGGGGCCCTACAATGAGCAGTTCTTC. V gene TRBV9 combines with J gene TRBJ2-1; 7 positions agree with TRBD1. Germline V lookup: CDR1 SGDLS, CDR2 YYNGEE. V was clipped by 1 base and J by 2 bases; unmatched bases: 3. The CDR3 sequence is 15 residues long.

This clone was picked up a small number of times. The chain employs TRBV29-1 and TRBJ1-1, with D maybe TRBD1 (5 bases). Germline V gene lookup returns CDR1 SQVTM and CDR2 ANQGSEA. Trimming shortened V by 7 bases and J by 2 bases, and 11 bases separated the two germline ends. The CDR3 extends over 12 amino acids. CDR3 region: CSGGEPNTEAFF. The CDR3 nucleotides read TGCAGCGGGGGGGAGCCTAACACTGAAGCTTTCTTT.

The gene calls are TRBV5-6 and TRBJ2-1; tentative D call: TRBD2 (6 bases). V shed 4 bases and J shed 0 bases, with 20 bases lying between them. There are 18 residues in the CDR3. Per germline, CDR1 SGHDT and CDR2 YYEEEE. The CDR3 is CASSEVGGGISSYNEQFF. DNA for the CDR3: TGTGCCAGCAGCGAAGTGGGGGGAGGAATAAGCTCCTACAATGAGCAGTTCTTC. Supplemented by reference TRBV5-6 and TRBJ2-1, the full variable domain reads DAGVTQSPTHLIKTRGQQVTLRCSPKSGHDTVSWYQQALGQGPQFIFQYYEEEERQRGNFPDRFSGHQFPNYSSELNVNALLLGDSALYLCASSEVGGGISSYNEQFFGPGTRLTVL.

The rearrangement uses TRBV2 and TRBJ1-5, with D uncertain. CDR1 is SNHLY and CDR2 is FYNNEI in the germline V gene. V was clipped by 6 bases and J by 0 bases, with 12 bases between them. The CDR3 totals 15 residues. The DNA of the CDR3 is TGTGCCAGCAGATACACGGGTTATAGCAATCAGCCCCAGCATTTT. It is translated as CASRYTGYSNQPQHF.

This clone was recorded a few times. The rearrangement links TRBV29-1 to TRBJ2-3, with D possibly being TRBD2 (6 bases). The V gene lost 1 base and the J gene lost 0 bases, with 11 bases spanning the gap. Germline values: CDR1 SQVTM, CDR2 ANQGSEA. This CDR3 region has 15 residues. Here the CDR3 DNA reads TGCAGCGTTGAAGTCTGGGGGGAAAGCACAGATACGCAGTATTTT. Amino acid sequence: CSVEVWGESTDTQYF.

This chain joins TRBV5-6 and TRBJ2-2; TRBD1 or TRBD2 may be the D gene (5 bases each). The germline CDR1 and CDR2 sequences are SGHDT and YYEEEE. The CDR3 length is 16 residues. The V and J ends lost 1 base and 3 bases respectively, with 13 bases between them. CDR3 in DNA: TGTGCCAGCAGCTTGTCCGGGGCCAAAGACACCGGGGAGCTGTTTTTT. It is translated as CASSLSGAKDTGELFF.

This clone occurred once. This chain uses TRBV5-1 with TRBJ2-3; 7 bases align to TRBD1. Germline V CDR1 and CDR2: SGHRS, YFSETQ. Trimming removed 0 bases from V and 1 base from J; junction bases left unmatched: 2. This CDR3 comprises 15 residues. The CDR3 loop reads CASSLDGTGTDTQYF. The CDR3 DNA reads TGCGCCAGCAGCTTGGACGGGACAGGCACAGATACGCAGTATTTT.

CDR3 residues: CASSSRTTGAGGYEQYF. CDR3 sequence (DNA): TGTGCCAGCAGCTCCCGGACTACAGGCGCCGGGGGATACGAGCAGTACTTC. The chain employs TRBV7-2 and TRBJ2-7; possible D gene TRBD2, 6 bases. The CDR3 sequence is 17 residues long. The germline V and J ends were trimmed by 4 bases and 4 bases, with 23 bases remaining between them. Germline V gene data show CDR1 as SGHTA and CDR2 as FQGNSA.

The CDR3 coding sequence is TGTGCTAGTGGCTTTCATCAACTACCTAGCACAGATACGCAGTATTTT. It specifies CASGFHQLPSTDTQYF. The chain has TRBV12-5 and TRBJ2-3; no clear D gene. The CDR3 sequence is 16 residues long. Trimming shortened V by 6 bases and J by 0 bases, and 16 bases separated the two germline ends. Germline lookup yields CDR1 LGHNT and CDR2 FRNRAP.

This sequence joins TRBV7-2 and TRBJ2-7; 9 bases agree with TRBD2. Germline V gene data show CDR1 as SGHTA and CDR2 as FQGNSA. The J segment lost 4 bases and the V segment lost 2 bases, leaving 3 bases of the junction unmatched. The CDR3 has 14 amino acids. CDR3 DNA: TGTGCCAGCAGCTTAAAGACTAGCGGATACGAGCAGTACTTC. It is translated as CASSLKTSGYEQYF. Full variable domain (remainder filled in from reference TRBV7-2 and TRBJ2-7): GAGVSQSPSNKVTEKGKDVELRCDPISGHTALYWYRQSLGQGLEFLIYFQGNSAPDKSGLPSDRFSAERTGGSVSTLTIQRTQQEDSAVYLCASSLKTSGYEQYFGPGTRLTVT.

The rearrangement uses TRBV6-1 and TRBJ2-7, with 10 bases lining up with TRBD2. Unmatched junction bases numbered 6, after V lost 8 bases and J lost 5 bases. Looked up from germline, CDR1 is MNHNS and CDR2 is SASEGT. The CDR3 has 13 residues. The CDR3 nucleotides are TGTGCCAGCTGCACTAGCGGGGTAAACGAGCAGTACTTC. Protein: CASCTSGVNEQYF.

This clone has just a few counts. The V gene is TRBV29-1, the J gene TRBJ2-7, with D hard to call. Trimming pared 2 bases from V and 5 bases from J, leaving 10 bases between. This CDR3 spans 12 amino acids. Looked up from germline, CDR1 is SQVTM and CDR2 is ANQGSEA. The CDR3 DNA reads TGCAGCGTTGAAATGATTGGTGACGAGCAGTACTTC. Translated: CSVEMIGDEQYF.

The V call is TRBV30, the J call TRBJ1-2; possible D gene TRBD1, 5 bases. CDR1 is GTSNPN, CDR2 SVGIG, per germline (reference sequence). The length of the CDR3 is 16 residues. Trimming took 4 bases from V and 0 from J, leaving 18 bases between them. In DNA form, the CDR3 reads TGTGCCTGGATCGGTCGGGGGGGACGAGCTAACTATGGCTACACCTTC. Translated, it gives CAWIGRGGRANYGYTF.

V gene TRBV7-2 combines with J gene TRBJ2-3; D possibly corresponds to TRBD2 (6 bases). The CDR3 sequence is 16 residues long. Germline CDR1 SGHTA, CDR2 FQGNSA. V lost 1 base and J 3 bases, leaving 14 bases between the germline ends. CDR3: CASSLGAGLGTDTQYF. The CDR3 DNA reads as TGTGCCAGCAGCTTAGGTGCGGGGTTAGGGACAGATACGCAGTATTTT.

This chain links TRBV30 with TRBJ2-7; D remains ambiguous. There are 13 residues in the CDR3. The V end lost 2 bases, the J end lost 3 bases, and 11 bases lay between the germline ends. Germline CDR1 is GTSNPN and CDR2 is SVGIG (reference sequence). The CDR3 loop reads CAWSPTAFYEQYF. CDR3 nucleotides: TGTGCCTGGAGTCCAACAGCATTCTACGAGCAGTACTTC.

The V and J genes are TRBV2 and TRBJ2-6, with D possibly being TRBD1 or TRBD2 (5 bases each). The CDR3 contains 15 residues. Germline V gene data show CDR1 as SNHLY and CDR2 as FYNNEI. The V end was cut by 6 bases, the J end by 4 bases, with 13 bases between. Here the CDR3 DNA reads TGTGCCAGCAGCCCCGGGACGTCCGGGGCCAACGTCCTGACTTTC. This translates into CASSPGTSGANVLTF.

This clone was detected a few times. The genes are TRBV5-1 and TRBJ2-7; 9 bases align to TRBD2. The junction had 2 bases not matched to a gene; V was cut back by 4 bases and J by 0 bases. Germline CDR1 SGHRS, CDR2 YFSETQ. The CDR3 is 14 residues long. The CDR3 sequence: CASSGLASSYEQYF. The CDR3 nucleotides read TGCGCCAGCAGCGGACTAGCGAGCTCCTACGAGCAGTACTTC.

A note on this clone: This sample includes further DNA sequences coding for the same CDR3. The DNA for the CDR3 is TGCGCCAGCAGCTTGGCCGGGTCAGGGAGTGACGGCTACACCTTC. Protein sequence: CASSLAGSGSDGYTF. V usage is TRBV5-1 and J usage is TRBJ1-2, with D possibly being TRBD1 (5 bases). Germline lookup yields CDR1 SGHRS and CDR2 YFSETQ. The CDR3 has 15 residues. V lost 0 bases, J lost 8 bases, and 17 bases lay in between.

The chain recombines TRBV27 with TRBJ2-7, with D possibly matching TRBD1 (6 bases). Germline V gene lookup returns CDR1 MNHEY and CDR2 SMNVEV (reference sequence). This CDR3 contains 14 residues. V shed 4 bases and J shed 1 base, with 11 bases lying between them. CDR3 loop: CASSSLGQSYEQYF. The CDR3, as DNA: TGTGCCAGCAGTTCCCTAGGACAGTCCTACGAGCAGTACTTC.

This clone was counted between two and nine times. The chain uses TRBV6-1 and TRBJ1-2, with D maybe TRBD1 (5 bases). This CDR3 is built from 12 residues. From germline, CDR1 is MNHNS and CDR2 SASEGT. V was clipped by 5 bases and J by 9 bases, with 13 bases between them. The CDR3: CASSPGWVRYTF. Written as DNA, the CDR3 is TGTGCCAGCAGTCCAGGGTGGGTCCGCTACACCTTC.

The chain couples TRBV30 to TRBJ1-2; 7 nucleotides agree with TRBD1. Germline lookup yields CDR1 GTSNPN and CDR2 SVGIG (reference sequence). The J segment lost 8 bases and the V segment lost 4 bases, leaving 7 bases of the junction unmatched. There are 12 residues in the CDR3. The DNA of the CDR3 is TGTGCCTGGATCAGACAGGGTTGGGGCTACACCTTC. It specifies CAWIRQGWGYTF.

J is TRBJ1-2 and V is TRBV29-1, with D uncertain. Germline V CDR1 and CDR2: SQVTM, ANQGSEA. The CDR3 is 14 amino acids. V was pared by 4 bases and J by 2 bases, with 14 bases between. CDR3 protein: CSVVWLTENYGYTF. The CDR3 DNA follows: TGCAGCGTTGTTTGGCTAACGGAGAACTATGGCTACACCTTC.

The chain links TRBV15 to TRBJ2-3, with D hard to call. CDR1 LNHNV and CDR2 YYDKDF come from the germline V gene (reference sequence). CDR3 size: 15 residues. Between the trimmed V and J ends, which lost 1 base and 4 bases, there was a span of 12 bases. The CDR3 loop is CATSRVAGNSDTQYF. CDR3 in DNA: TGTGCCACCAGCAGAGTGGCCGGCAACTCAGATACGCAGTATTTT.

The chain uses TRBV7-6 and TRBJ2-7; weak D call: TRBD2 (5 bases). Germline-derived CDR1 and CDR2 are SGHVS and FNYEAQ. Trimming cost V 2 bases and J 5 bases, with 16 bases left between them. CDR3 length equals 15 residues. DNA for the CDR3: TGTGCCAGCAGCTTATGGGAGACACTTCGGGACGAGCAGTACTTC. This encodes CASSLWETLRDEQYF.